Below are 9 T cell receptor beta chains sequenced from a single sample in a study of Graves' ophthalmopathy and Graves' hyperthyroidism listed by TCRdb under 2018. TCRdb shows the sequencer as Illumina HiSeq 2000. For repertoire sequencing, TCR beta CDR3 regions were amplified from RNA transcripts. A first-round RT-PCR used HTBI primers with the Qiagen OneStep RT-PCR kit, followed by a second-round multiplex PCR, size selection and purification. Clones were called with MiXCR by TCRdb after fastp trimmed the public reads at Q25, and only in-frame beta chains were retained. Every CDR3 protein is listed once, alongside the most common genes and DNA of its rows. The sample includes about 740,000 distinct CDR3 sequences, with roughly two fifths observed a single time. The top ten constitute 40% to 55% of the sample. Sequenced sample: peripheral blood. All receptors derive from an adult man with Graves' ophthalmopathy.

In its sample, this clonotype was seen many times. This chain joins TRBV10-1 and TRBJ2-7; tentative D call: TRBD2 (6 bases). With 3 bases removed from V and 7 bases from J, the gap between germline ends came to 13 bases. Germline values: CDR1 WNHNN, CDR2 SYGVQD (reference sequence). CDR3 length equals 13 residues. The CDR3 coding sequence is TGCGCCAGCAGTGACGGCAGGGCGGGGGAGCAGTACTTC. The encoded protein is CASSDGRAGEQYF.

Many counts were recorded for this clonotype. The chain recombines TRBV29-1 with TRBJ2-7; D call uncertain. CDR1 and CDR2 from the germline V gene are SQVTM and ANQGSEA. CDR3 length: 12 residues. V gave up 0 bases and J gave up 4 bases, with 7 bases separating them. CDR3 in amino acids: CSVEDRGYEQYF. The CDR3 DNA reads TGCAGCGTTGAAGATCGTGGATACGAGCAGTACTTC.

The rearrangement links TRBV9 to TRBJ1-4; 7 bases are a match to TRBD1. J gave up 3 bases and V 0 bases, and 8 bases lay outside the gene matches. This CDR3 spans 17 amino acids. Germline V gene data show CDR1 as SGDLS and CDR2 as YYNGEE. CDR3 sequence reads: CASSVGMAGGSNEKLFF. The CDR3 region has the DNA TGTGCCAGCAGCGTAGGGATGGCAGGGGGGTCTAATGAAAAACTGTTTTTT.

For this clonotype: One end of the junction is discordant with germline, which a read error may explain. The chain employs TRBV10-2 and TRBJ2-7; TRBD1 is a possible D gene (6 bases). The CDR3 length is 15 residues. The germline V gene has CDR1 WSHSY and CDR2 SAAADI. CDR3 sequence: CASKSPVDRAYGQYF. The DNA of the CDR3 is TGCGCCAGCAAATCACCCGTGGACAGAGCCTACGGGCAGTACTTC.

As regards this clonotype: This may be a read error, as it is one base from a much larger clone. J is TRBJ1-1 and V is TRBV2, with no clear D. The CDR3 is made up of 12 amino acids. CDR1 is SNHLY, CDR2 FYNNEI, per germline. V was trimmed by 8 bases and J by 6 bases, leaving 13 bases between them. The CDR3 nucleotides are TGTGCCAGCTGTGCAGAAGACGCTGAAGCTTTCTTT. It codes for CASCAEDAEAFF.

The DNA of the CDR3 is TGTGCCAACCCGTACCCCCCCGACCAGGGGGCTTTGGATGGCTACACCTTC. Its translation: CANPYPPDQGALDGYTF. The V gene is TRBV2, the J gene TRBJ1-2, with TRBD1 matching 8 bases. Germline V gene sequence: CDR1 SNHLY, CDR2 FYNNEI. J lost 6 bases, V lost 10 bases, and 22 bases had no gene match. The CDR3 has 17 amino acids.

Comments on this clonotype: A much larger clone sits a single nucleotide away, making a read error possible. The missing conserved phenylalanine or tryptophan at the end of this CDR3 makes a read error likely. This rearrangement joins TRBV7-9 to TRBJ1-5, with D possibly matching TRBD1 (5 bases). Germline lookup yields CDR1 SEHNR and CDR2 FQNEAQ (reference sequence). This CDR3 has 16 residues. Trimming took 1 base from V and 10 from J, leaving 20 bases between them. The DNA of the CDR3 is TGTGCCAGCAGCTTAGTCCTTCCACGGGGCAAGGACCCCCAGCATTAT. Residues: CASSLVLPRGKDPQHY.

This chain uses TRBV10-1 with TRBJ2-5; TRBD1 aligns across 7 bases. J was trimmed by 5 bases and V by 4 bases; bases with no gene match: 7. From germline, CDR1 is WNHNN and CDR2 SYGVQD (reference sequence). This CDR3 contains 14 residues. The CDR3 DNA reads TGCGCCAGCAGTGTCCCAGGGGGAAAGGAGACCCAGTACTTC. This translates into CASSVPGGKETQYF.

The chain uses TRBV20-1 and TRBJ1-5; D uncertain. Germline V gene data show CDR1 as DFQATT and CDR2 as SNEGSKA (reference sequence). The CDR3 covers 16 residues. Between the trimmed V and J ends, which lost 4 bases and 1 base, there was a span of 17 bases. CDR3: CSAKHSFTESNQPQHF. Written as DNA, the CDR3 is TGCAGTGCTAAGCACTCATTCACGGAAAGCAATCAGCCCCAGCATTTT.